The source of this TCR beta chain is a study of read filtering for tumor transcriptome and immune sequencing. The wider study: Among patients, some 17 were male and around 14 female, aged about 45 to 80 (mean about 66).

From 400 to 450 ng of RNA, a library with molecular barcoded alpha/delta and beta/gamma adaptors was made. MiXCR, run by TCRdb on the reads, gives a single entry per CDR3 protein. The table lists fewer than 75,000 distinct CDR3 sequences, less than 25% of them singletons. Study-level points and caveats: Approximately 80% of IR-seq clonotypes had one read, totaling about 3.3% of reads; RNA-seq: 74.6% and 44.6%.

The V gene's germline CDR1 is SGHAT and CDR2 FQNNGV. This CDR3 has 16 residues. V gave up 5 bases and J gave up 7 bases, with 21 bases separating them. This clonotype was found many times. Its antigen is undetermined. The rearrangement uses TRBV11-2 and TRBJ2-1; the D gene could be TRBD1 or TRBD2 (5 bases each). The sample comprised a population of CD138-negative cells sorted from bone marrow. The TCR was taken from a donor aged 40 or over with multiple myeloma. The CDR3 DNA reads TGTGCCAGCAGCCGCTTAAGGGGCTCGGGGTGGAATGAGCAGTTCTTC. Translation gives CASSRLRGSGWNEQFF.